One and the same sample provided the 22 T cell receptor beta chains below, sequenced in a study of siplizumab effects on memory and regulatory T cells (dated by TCRdb to about 2019). Receptor amplification or capture employed the immunoSEQ multiplex PCR assay. In its TCRdb copy, this immuneACCESS table keeps in-frame sequences only and misses some clones. Where compared with another copy, unresolved V genes explain less than half of these, and the others have no known cause. For this sample there are 100,000 or so clones; about 91% appear just once. 0.55% to 0.85% of the sample is taken by the ten largest. The sample consisted of Tregs sorted from blood. The source of these receptors is a human donor in good health.

The genes are TRBV2 and TRBJ2-5; D gene ambiguous. CDR3 size: 15 residues. Germline lookup yields CDR1 SNHLY and CDR2 FYNNEI. The V and J ends lost 0 bases and 4 bases respectively, with 12 bases between them. In DNA form, the CDR3 reads TGTGCCAGCAGTGAAGCGTCCCCTTTCGGAGAGACCCAGTACTTC. As protein: CASSEASPFGETQYF.

This clone was detected only once. The DNA of the CDR3 is TGTGCCAGCAGCGCCCTTTATGGGGGAACCGGGGAGCTGTTTTTT. It translates to CASSALYGGTGELFF. The chain combines TRBV9 with TRBJ2-2, with D perhaps matching TRBD1 or TRBD2 (5 bases each). V lost 3 bases and J lost 5, with 14 bases in between. Per the germline V gene, CDR1 is SGDLS and CDR2 is YYNGEE. The CDR3 loop spans 15 amino acids.

Details on this clone: Other DNA variants within this sample encode the same CDR3. The rearrangement joins TRBV7-6 to TRBJ1-3; D perhaps matches TRBD1 (6 bases). The CDR3 loop spans 17 amino acids. Trimming stripped 5 bases from V and 0 bases from J, with 17 bases between. CDR1 is SGHVS and CDR2 is FNYEAQ in the germline V gene. The CDR3 coding sequence is TGTGCCAGCAGCCCGGACAGACTCGCTCTCTCTGGAAACACCATATATTTT. This codes for CASSPDRLALSGNTIYF.

This chain links TRBV28 with TRBJ2-7; D unresolved. The CDR3 runs to 12 residues. CDR1 and CDR2 (germline): MDHEN, SYDVKM. The V gene lost 3 bases and the J gene lost 1 base, with 4 bases spanning the gap. The CDR3 nucleotides are TGTGCCAGCAGTTTGGCGTCCTACGAGCAGTACTTC. This translates into CASSLASYEQYF. Full variable domain (rest looked up from reference TRBV28 and TRBJ2-7): DVKVTQSSRYLVKRTGEKVFLECVQDMDHENMFWYRQDPGLGLRLIYFSYDVKMKEKGDIPEGYSVSREKKERFSLILESASTNQTSMYLCASSLASYEQYFGPGTRLTVT.

The rearrangement joins TRBV21-1 to TRBJ2-3. TRBV21-1 is reported as a pseudogene. The CDR3 covers 13 residues. Written as DNA, the CDR3 is TGTGCCAGCAGTCCCGAACGCACAGATACGCAGTATTTT. Translated: CASSPERTDTQYF.

The sample holds one count of this clone. The chain links TRBV11-2 to TRBJ2-1; 9 nucleotides line up with TRBD2. The CDR3 extends over 14 amino acids. CDR1 and CDR2 from the germline V gene are SGHAT and FQNNGV. The ends lost 5 bases at V and 7 bases at J; junction bases unmatched: 6. CDR3 nucleotide sequence: TGTGCCAGCAGCGCGGGAGGGCCAGGAAATGAGCAGTTCTTC. It encodes CASSAGGPGNEQFF.

The CDR3 sequence is CASSLMRDEQFF. For the CDR3, the DNA is TGTGCCAGCAGTTTAATGAGGGATGAGCAGTTCTTC. V usage is TRBV28 and J usage is TRBJ2-1; D possibly corresponds to TRBD2 (5 bases). This CDR3 contains 12 residues. With 2 bases removed from V and 8 bases from J, the gap between germline ends came to 7 bases. Germline CDR1 reads MDHEN; CDR2 reads SYDVKM.

CDR3 in amino acids: CASSQERGYLGGNTIYF. The CDR3 coding sequence is TGCGCCAGCAGCCAAGAAAGGGGATACCTAGGGGGAAACACCATATATTTT. The chain employs TRBV4-1 and TRBJ1-3; a possible D gene is TRBD1 (5 bases). This CDR3 is 17 amino acids long. Trimming removed 0 bases from V and 4 bases from J, with 16 bases in between. CDR1 is MGHRA, CDR2 YSYEKL, per germline.

The CDR3 DNA reads as TGTGCCAGCAGCTTAGCGGCCGGTAGGCCCTACGAGCAGTACTTC. It is translated as CASSLAAGRPYEQYF. The chain couples TRBV7-9 to TRBJ2-7; no firm D call. The CDR3 is made up of 15 amino acids. Looked up from germline, CDR1 is SEHNR and CDR2 is FQNEAQ (reference sequence). V shed 0 bases and J shed 2 bases, with 11 bases lying between them.

This clone was seen a handful of times. J is TRBJ1-5 and V is TRBV7-9; tentative D call: TRBD1 (6 bases). This CDR3 contains 14 residues. V was shortened by 5 bases and J by 3 bases, with 11 bases between the two germline ends. The germline V gene has CDR1 SEHNR and CDR2 FQNEAQ (reference sequence). CDR3 coding DNA: TGTGCCAGCAGCCACGGACAGTTCAATCAGCCCCAGCATTTT. Translated, it gives CASSHGQFNQPQHF.

This clone was recorded only once. The chain has TRBV7-9 and TRBJ1-4, with 12 positions matching TRBD1. This CDR3 is built from 16 residues. Germline assignment: CDR1 SEHNR and CDR2 FQNEAQ (reference sequence). V trimming: 3 bases; J trimming: 2 bases; junction bases outside the gene matches: 1. CDR3 coding DNA: TGTGCCAGCAGCTTGGGGACAGGGGGCACTAATGAAAAACTGTTTTTT. This gives the protein CASSLGTGGTNEKLFF. Based on the CDR3 plus reference TRBV7-9 and TRBJ1-4, the full variable domain is DTGVSQNPRHKITKRGQNVTFRCDPISEHNRLYWYRQTLGQGPEFLTYFQNEAQLEKSRLLSDRFSAERPKGSFSTLEIQRTEQGDSAMYLCASSLGTGGTNEKLFFGSGTQLSVL.

This clone showed up just once. The V call is TRBV6-1, the J call TRBJ1-4; no clear D gene. V was cut by 6 bases and J by 6 bases, with 17 bases left in between. Germline CDR1 and CDR2: MNHNS and SASEGT. The CDR3 loop spans 15 amino acids. CDR3 nucleotides: TGTGCCAGCAGCGCGCAGGCTACTGATGATGAAAAACTGTTTTTT. Its translation: CASSAQATDDEKLFF.

The chain employs TRBV2 and TRBJ1-3; D is undetermined. The CDR3 length is 17 residues. Germline V gene data show CDR1 as SNHLY and CDR2 as FYNNEI. Trimming removed 6 bases from V and 0 bases from J, with 18 bases in between. This CDR3 reads CASRGGRLTYSGNTIYF. CDR3 bases: TGTGCCAGCAGGGGAGGGAGGCTCACGTACTCTGGAAACACCATATATTTT. Full variable domain (missing parts from reference TRBV2 and TRBJ1-3): EPEVTQTPSHQVTQMGQEVILRCVPISNHLYFYWYRQILGQKVEFLVSFYNNEISEKSEIFDDQFSVERPDGSNFTLKIRSTKLEDSAMYFCASRGGRLTYSGNTIYFGEGSWLTVV.

The chain uses TRBV19 and TRBJ2-4; 7 positions agree with TRBD2. Looked up from germline, CDR1 is LNHDA and CDR2 is SQIVND (reference sequence). There are 17 residues in the CDR3. Trimming removed 5 bases from V and 1 base from J; junction bases left unmatched: 11. DNA of the CDR3: TGTGCCAGTAGTCGAGGGAGGGCCCCCGTCGCCAAAAACATTCAGTACTTC. Residues: CASSRGRAPVAKNIQYF. The complete variable domain, with remaining parts taken from reference TRBV19 and TRBJ2-4, reads DGGITQSPKYLFRKEGQNVTLSCEQNLNHDAMYWYRQDPGQGLRLIYYSQIVNDFQKGDIAEGYSVSREKKESFPLTVTSAQKNPTAFYLCASSRGRAPVAKNIQYFGAGTRLSVL.

The CDR3 nucleotides are TGTGCCAGCAGGCCCTCGGGACAGGGTCTCTATGGCTACACCTTC. This encodes CASRPSGQGLYGYTF. V usage is TRBV27 and J usage is TRBJ1-2; 9 bases are shared with TRBD1. Germline V lookup: CDR1 MNHEY, CDR2 SMNVEV (reference sequence). CDR3 length: 15 residues. Trimming removed 6 bases from V and 4 bases from J; junction bases left unmatched: 9.

The V gene is TRBV11-2, the J gene TRBJ2-7, with 12 bases lining up with TRBD2. From germline, CDR1 is SGHAT and CDR2 FQNNGV. V lost 6 bases to trimming and J lost 6 bases; unmatched junction nucleotides: 9. The CDR3 runs 15 residues. The CDR3 reads CASSKWTSGTGEQYF. The CDR3 nucleotides are TGTGCCAGCAGTAAATGGACTAGCGGGACGGGCGAGCAGTACTTC.

V gene TRBV6-6 combines with J gene TRBJ2-7; the match to TRBD2 covers 7 bases. CDR3 length: 15 residues. The junction had 2 bases not matched to a gene; V was cut back by 0 bases and J by 0 bases. From germline, CDR1 is MNHNY and CDR2 SVGAGI (reference sequence). The CDR3 DNA reads TGTGCCAGCAGTTACTCGGCGGGAGTCTCCTACGAGCAGTACTTC. This translates into CASSYSAGVSYEQYF.

This rearrangement joins TRBV2 to TRBJ2-7, with TRBD1 as a possible D gene (6 bases). The CDR3 loop spans 12 amino acids. Germline loops: CDR1 SNHLY, CDR2 FYNNEI. V gave up 5 bases and J gave up 7 bases, with 12 bases separating them. The CDR3 sequence is CASSSIDREQYF. The CDR3 region has the DNA TGTGCCAGCAGTTCAATCGACAGGGAGCAGTACTTC.

This chain connects TRBV10-1 to TRBJ1-1; no clear D gene. The CDR3 covers 13 residues. Germline assignment: CDR1 WNHNN and CDR2 SYGVQD (reference sequence). Trimming pared 8 bases from V and 3 bases from J, leaving 13 bases between. CDR3 sequence reads: CASLDQRDTEAFF. The CDR3 region has the DNA TGCGCCAGCCTGGATCAGAGGGACACTGAAGCTTTCTTT.

The rearrangement uses TRBV7-2 and TRBJ1-5; D is unresolved. In germline, CDR1 is SGHTA, CDR2 FQGNSA. The CDR3 contains 15 residues. Deletions cut 0 bases from V and 6 bases from J, with 12 bases between. CDR3 sequence (DNA): TGTGCCAGCAGCTTAGCGGGTAGTTGGAGTCAGCCCCAGCATTTT. This encodes CASSLAGSWSQPQHF.

The chain carries TRBV15 and TRBJ1-1; D is possibly TRBD1 (5 bases). V lost 6 bases to trimming and J lost 5 bases, with 19 bases between them. CDR3 length equals 15 residues. From germline, CDR1 is LNHNV and CDR2 YYDKDF (reference sequence). The CDR3 protein is CATSPNPTKGTEAFF. In DNA form, the CDR3 reads TGTGCCACCAGTCCGAATCCTACGAAGGGGACTGAAGCTTTCTTT.

The J gene is TRBJ1-4, the V gene TRBV5-1; D unresolved. The CDR3 sequence is 18 residues long. The germline V and J ends were trimmed by 0 bases and 2 bases, with 17 bases remaining between them. The germline CDR1 and CDR2 sequences are SGHRS and YFSETQ. The chain's CDR3 is CASSLGPRTKATNEKLFF. The CDR3 DNA sequence: TGCGCCAGCAGCTTGGGTCCCCGAACAAAGGCCACTAATGAAAAACTGTTTTTT. Filled out from reference TRBV5-1 and TRBJ1-4, the complete variable domain reads KAGVTQTPRYLIKTRGQQVTLSCSPISGHRSVSWYQQTPGQGLQFLFEYFSETQRNKGNFPGRFSGRQFSNSRSEMNVSTLELGDSALYLCASSLGPRTKATNEKLFFGSGTQLSVL.